These T cell receptor beta chains were read from a single sample in a study of blood T cells in healthy people across ages. Using its own MiXCR run on the 5' RACE reads, TCRdb lists one record per CDR3 protein. This sample has some 920,000 distinct CDR3 sequences; roughly 47% occur once, and the top ten carry around a fifth. The sequencing sample was made of blood. Receptor source: a woman between 55 and 75 years old in good health. The CDR3 runs from the conserved cysteine through the conserved F or W. A D gene is named only where the DNA matches it firmly. Clone size is given for some rows only: seen once, a few or many times, or a class if the clone is expanded.

TRBV3-1,13,-,TRBJ2-1,few,TGTGCCACCCGGAGGTCCCCATACAATGAGCAGTTCTTC,CATRRSPYNEQFF
TRBV4-1,15,-,TRBJ1-5,-,TGCGCCAGCAGCCAAGATGAGTATTGGTGGCAGCCCCAGCATTTT,CASSQDEYWWQPQHF
TRBV20-1,13,-,TRBJ1-6,few,TGCAGTGCTACCGGACAGCGGAATTCACCCCTCCACTTT,CSATGQRNSPLHF
TRBV7-2,14,TRBD2,TRBJ2-5,-,TGTGCCAGCAGCAGTTCAGGACTAGCGGAGACCCAGTACTTC,CASSSSGLAETQYF
TRBV5-8,15,-,TRBJ2-7,-,TGTGCCAGCAGTATCGGGAACGCAAACTCCTACGAGCAGTACTTC,CASSIGNANSYEQYF
TRBV25-1,12,-,TRBJ1-1,-,TGTGCCAGCAGTAAAGAGTTCACTGAAGCTTTCTTT,CASSKEFTEAFF
TRBV29-1,14,TRBD2,TRBJ2-5,-,TGCAGCGTTGTGGCGGGAGGGAAGCAGAATGAGCAGTACTTC,CSVVAGGKQNEQYF
TRBV5-1,15,-,TRBJ2-3,-,TGCGTCAGCAGCTTGACCCCCGGGAGCACAGATACGCAGTATTTT,CVSSLTPGSTDTQYF
TRBV5-1,15,-,TRBJ2-3,-,TGCGCCAGCGGCTCGAACGGGGAGGGCACAGATACGCAGTATTTT,CASGSNGEGTDTQYF
TRBV11-2,15,TRBD1,TRBJ2-7,-,TGTGCCAGCAGCTTAGTCGCAGGGACAGTCCTCGAGCAGTACTTC,CASSLVAGTVLEQYF
TRBV11-2,16,-,TRBJ2-1,-,TGTGCCAGCAGCTTAACCCCACAGCACGGTGGGAATGAGCAGTTCTTC,CASSLTPQHGGNEQFF
TRBV7-2,14,-,TRBJ2-7,-,TGTGCCAGCAGCTTATCCGATCCGGTTGGCGAGCAGTACTTC,CASSLSDPVGEQYF
TRBV29-1,13,-,TRBJ2-7,-,TGCAGCGTTGGGGCTAGCCAAACCTACGAGCAGTACTTC,CSVGASQTYEQYF
TRBV10-3,15,TRBD1,TRBJ2-5,once,TGTGCCATCAGTGATGGACAGGGGGACGTACAGACCCAGTACTTC,CAISDGQGDVQTQYF
TRBV9,13,-,TRBJ2-7,few,TGTGCCAGCAGCGGACGGATCTCCTACGAGCAGTACTTC,CASSGRISYEQYF
TRBV7-2,14,TRBD2,TRBJ2-7,-,TGTGCCAGCAGCCCCGGGGGGGCCAACTACGAGCAGTACTTC,CASSPGGANYEQYF
TRBV20-1,13,TRBD2,TRBJ2-7,once,TGCAGTGCTGCGACTAGCGGGACGCACGAGCAGTACTTC,CSAATSGTHEQYF
TRBV7-2,14,-,TRBJ2-3,-,TGTGCCAGCAGCCGAGACAGGACCTCAGATACGCAGTATTTT,CASSRDRTSDTQYF
TRBV21-1,13,-,TRBJ2-3,-,TGTGCCCACGGACAGCCGGCCACAGATACGCAGTATTTT,CAHGQPATDTQYF
TRBV11-2,16,-,TRBJ1-4,once,TGTGCCAGCAGCCCTAGCCCGACAGAGGGGGGTGAAAAACTGTTTTTT,CASSPSPTEGGEKLFF
TRBV7-2,12,-,TRBJ2-3,-,TGTGCCAGCAGCAAGGACCTCGGTGCGCAGTATTTT,CASSKDLGAQYF
TRBV20-1,15,TRBD1,TRBJ2-4,-,TGCAGTGCTACCGGGGACAGGGGGGGCAAAAACATTCAGTACTTC,CSATGDRGGKNIQYF
TRBV3-1,14,TRBD1,TRBJ1-5,few,TGTGCCAGCAGCCATGGGACAGGCAAACAGCCCCAGCATTTT,CASSHGTGKQPQHF
TRBV6-5,17,-,TRBJ2-2,-,TGTGCCAGCAGTTACCACCCAGTGGCGCGCCGAACCGGGGAGCTGTTTTTT,CASSYHPVARRTGELFF
TRBV7-8,16,-,TRBJ2-7,-,TGTGCCAGCAGCCCTTCTAAGGTCCTGGGGTCCTACGAGCAGTACTTC,CASSPSKVLGSYEQYF
TRBV5-4,15,TRBD2,TRBJ2-1,-,TGTGCCAGCAGCTTTCCACTAGCGGGAGTAGGTGAGCAGTTCTTC,CASSFPLAGVGEQFF
TRBV14,16,-,TRBJ2-7,few,-,CASSQYFGLNSYEQYF
TRBV5-1,15,TRBD2,TRBJ2-3,few,TGCGCCAGCAGCACCGGACTAGCGGCCCCAGATACGCAGTATTTT,CASSTGLAAPDTQYF
TRBV4-1,13,-,TRBJ2-7,few,TGCGCCAGCAGCTCACTAGAGTTCTGGGAGCAGTACTTC,CASSSLEFWEQYF
TRBV20-1,15,-,TRBJ2-7,-,TGCAGTGCTAGAGATCCTCGGGGCAGCTCCTACGAGCAGTACTTC,CSARDPRGSSYEQYF
TRBV3-1,17,-,TRBJ2-1,few,TGTGCCAGCAGCCAAAGAGGAGGAACTATCAAATACAATGAGCAGTTCTTC,CASSQRGGTIKYNEQFF
TRBV11-2,14,-,TRBJ2-1,-,TGTGCCAGCAGCTTAAGAGGGAAAAACAATGAGCAGTTCTTC,CASSLRGKNNEQFF
TRBV9,14,-,TRBJ1-6,-,TGTGCCAGCAGCCTCGGGGGGTTTAATTCACCCCTCCACTTT,CASSLGGFNSPLHF
TRBV4-3,14,-,TRBJ1-4,-,TGCGCCAGCACTCCGTCATTGGCTAATGAAAAACTGTTTTTT,CASTPSLANEKLFF
TRBV27,14,-,TRBJ2-7,few,TGTGCCAGCAGTTCCCACGAGCGGGTCTATGAGCAGTACTTC,CASSSHERVYEQYF
TRBV4-3,16,-,TRBJ1-1,-,TGCGCCAGCAGCCAAGGACTGGGCCAGACGAACACTGAAGCTTTCTTT,CASSQGLGQTNTEAFF
TRBV5-1,16,TRBD2,TRBJ2-1,-,TGCGCCAGCAGCTTGGCGATGAGCGGGAACTACAATGAGCAGTTCTTC,CASSLAMSGNYNEQFF
TRBV12-3/TRBV12-4,13,TRBD1,TRBJ2-5,-,TGTGCCAGCAGGGGACAGGGCGGAGAGACCCAGTACTTC,CASRGQGGETQYF